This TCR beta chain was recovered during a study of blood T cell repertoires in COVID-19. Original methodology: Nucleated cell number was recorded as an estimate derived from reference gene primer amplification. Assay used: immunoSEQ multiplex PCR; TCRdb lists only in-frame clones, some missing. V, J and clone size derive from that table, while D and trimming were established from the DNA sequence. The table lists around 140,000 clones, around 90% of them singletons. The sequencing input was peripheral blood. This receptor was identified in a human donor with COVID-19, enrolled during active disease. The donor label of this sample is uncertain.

CDR3 DNA: TGTGCCAGCAGCTTAGTAGGCGTCCAGGGGGAGCAGTACTTC. Amino acids: CASSLVGVQGEQYF. This chain uses TRBV11-3 with TRBJ2-7; maybe TRBD1 (6 bases). CDR3 length equals 14 residues. Germline assignment: CDR1 SGHNT and CDR2 YENEEA. Trimming removed 1 base at V and 7 bases at J, with 14 bases between.